This T cell receptor (beta chain) was retrieved from a study of OX40 agonist ivuxolimab in advanced cancers. Across the study: The treatment was a fully human IgG2 OX40 agonist, ivuxolimab. Partial responses were observed in three patients, of whom one had hepatocellular carcinoma and two had cutaneous melanoma. A history of anti-PD-1, anti-PD-L1 or anti-CTLA-4 therapy was acceptable, and 40% had some. Findings and limits, study-wide: Certain nonresponding patients likewise had low normalized T-cell clonal expansion.

V dropped 6 bases and J dropped 0 bases, with 14 bases sitting between them. This CDR3 spans 16 amino acids. Germline values: CDR1 SGHVS, CDR2 FQNEAQ. The repertoire was sequenced with immunoSEQ multiplex PCR; TCRdb's copy has only in-frame clones and lacks some. The repertoire consists of 98,000 or so clones, with approximately 86% occurring once and the leading ten covering 0.8% to 0.9%. This clone was found a few times. Its antigen is undetermined. The sequence came from an adult with an advanced solid tumor such as melanoma, head and neck, liver or kidney cancer. The starting material was CD4+ or CD8+ T cells sorted from blood, obtained in a trial of the OX40 agonist ivuxolimab. The gene calls are TRBV7-8 and TRBJ1-4; D perhaps matches TRBD1 (5 bases). CDR3 loop: CASRLSGGSTNEKLFF. The CDR3 nucleotides read TGTGCCAGCAGACTCTCGGGGGGGTCAACTAATGAAAAACTGTTTTTT.